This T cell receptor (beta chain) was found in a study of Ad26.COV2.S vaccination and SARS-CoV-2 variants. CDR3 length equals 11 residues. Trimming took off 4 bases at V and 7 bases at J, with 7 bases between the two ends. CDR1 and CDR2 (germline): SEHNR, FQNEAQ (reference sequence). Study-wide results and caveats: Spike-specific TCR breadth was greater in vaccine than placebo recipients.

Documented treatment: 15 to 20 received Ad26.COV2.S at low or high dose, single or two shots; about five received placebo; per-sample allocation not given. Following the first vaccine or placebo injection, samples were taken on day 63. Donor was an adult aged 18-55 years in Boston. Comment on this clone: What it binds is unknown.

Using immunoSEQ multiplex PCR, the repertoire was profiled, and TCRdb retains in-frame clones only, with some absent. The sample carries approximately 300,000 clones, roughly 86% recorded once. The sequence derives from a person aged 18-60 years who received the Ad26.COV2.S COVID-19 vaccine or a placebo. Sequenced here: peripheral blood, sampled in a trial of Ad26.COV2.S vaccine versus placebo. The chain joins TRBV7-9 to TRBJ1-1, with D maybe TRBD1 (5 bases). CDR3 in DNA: TGTGCCAGCAGCTCTCAGGGTGAAGCTTTCTTT. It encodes CASSSQGEAFF.